The 19 T cell receptor beta chains reported below all come from one sample, sequenced in a study of blood T cell repertoires in COVID-19. The method was immunoSEQ multiplex PCR; TCRdb's version includes in-frame clones alone and lacks a portion of them. The sample yields 65,000 or so clones, roughly nine tenths seen once. Sequencing was carried out using peripheral blood. The receptors derive from a human donor with acute or convalescent COVID-19. The donor label of this sample is uncertain.

The V call is TRBV19, the J call TRBJ1-5; possibly TRBD1 for D (5 bases). CDR1 LNHDA and CDR2 SQIVND come from the germline V gene (reference sequence). The CDR3 has 17 residues. The V gene lost 9 bases and the J gene lost 0 bases, with 21 bases spanning the gap. The DNA for the CDR3 is TGTGCCAGCGGGCAGGGTCGTTTTGGGGATAGCAATCAGCCCCAGCATTTT. It codes for CASGQGRFGDSNQPQHF.

The table lists this clone with a few counts. The chain links TRBV7-2 to TRBJ2-1; D not certain. Trimming took off 6 bases at V and 14 bases at J, with 20 bases between the two ends. Germline CDR1 SGHTA, CDR2 FQGNSA. The CDR3 is 13 residues long. CDR3 sequence (DNA): TGTGCCAGCAGTTTTCCCCAGGCTCGAAATAAGTTCTTC. It codes for CASSFPQARNKFF.

The chain couples TRBV7-8 to TRBJ2-7, with a tentative D call TRBD2 (6 bases). Germline V gene sequence: CDR1 SGHVS, CDR2 FQNEAQ. This CDR3 has 14 amino acids. Trimming removed 2 bases at V and 2 bases at J, with 10 bases between. The CDR3 is CASSLQRETYEQYF. The DNA of the CDR3 is TGTGCCAGCAGCTTACAACGGGAGACCTACGAGCAGTACTTC.

The rearrangement links TRBV24-1 to TRBJ1-2; TRBD1 aligns across 9 bases. The CDR3 runs to 13 residues. After removal of 7 bases from V and 8 bases from J, the junction contained 7 bases not matched to a gene. Germline CDR1 KGHDR, CDR2 SFDVKD. The CDR3 loop is CATSRQGGEGYTF. In nucleotides, the CDR3 is TGTGCCACCAGCCGACAGGGGGGTGAAGGCTACACCTTC.

This clone was detected only once. The chain links TRBV21-1 to TRBJ2-7; the tabulated D call, TRBD1, remains unverified against the DNA. TRBV21-1 is assigned pseudogene status. The CDR3 contains 16 residues. In DNA, the CDR3 is TGTGCCAGCAGCAAAGCCCGGACAGGGAGCTCCTACGAGCAGTACGTC. It specifies CASSKARTGSSYEQYV.

The DNA of the CDR3 is TGTGCCAGCAGTGAAGCTTTCCCGCAGGATGAAAAACTGTTTTTT. Translating gives CASSEAFPQDEKLFF. The V gene is TRBV6-1, the J gene TRBJ1-4; D gene uncertain. Germline CDR1 is MNHNS and CDR2 is SASEGT. Trimming removed 0 bases from V and 6 bases from J, with 11 bases in between. The CDR3 is made up of 15 amino acids.

This chain connects TRBV7-9 to TRBJ1-2, with D uncertain. The length of the CDR3 is 13 residues. From germline, CDR1 is SEHNR and CDR2 FQNEAQ (reference sequence). Trimming pared 3 bases from V and 2 bases from J, leaving 7 bases between. CDR3 in amino acids: CASSLQSNYGYTF. For the CDR3, the DNA is TGTGCCAGCAGCTTGCAGTCGAACTATGGCTACACCTTC.

The chain couples TRBV7-8 to TRBJ1-2; D possibly corresponds to TRBD1 (6 bases). V was trimmed by 0 bases and J by 2 bases, leaving 7 bases between them. The CDR3 covers 14 residues. Germline CDR1 reads SGHVS; CDR2 reads FQNEAQ. CDR3: CASSLATGNYGYTF. CDR3 nucleotide sequence: TGTGCCAGCAGCTTAGCCACAGGGAACTATGGCTACACCTTC. Full variable domain (remainder filled in from reference TRBV7-8 and TRBJ1-2): GAGVSQSPRYKVAKRGQDVALRCDPISGHVSLFWYQQALGQGPEFLTYFQNEAQLDKSGLPSDRFFAERPEGSVSTLKIQRTQQEDSAVYLCASSLATGNYGYTFGSGTRLTVV.

The V and J genes are TRBV2 and TRBJ2-1; 13 nucleotides align to TRBD2. V was pared by 7 bases and J by 7 bases, with 4 bases of the junction left unmatched. Germline-derived CDR1 and CDR2 are SNHLY and FYNNEI. The CDR3 sequence is 14 residues long. Here the CDR3 DNA reads TGTGCCAGCATTCGACTAGCGGGGGGAAATGAGCAGTTCTTC. The encoded protein is CASIRLAGGNEQFF.

This chain links TRBV28 with TRBJ2-3; 11 bases align to TRBD2. The trim removed 3 bases at V and 2 bases at J, leaving 4 bases unmatched. Germline V gene sequence: CDR1 MDHEN, CDR2 SYDVKM. The CDR3 contains 16 residues. CDR3 loop: CASSFLTSGNTDTQYF. The DNA for the CDR3 is TGTGCCAGCAGTTTCCTGACTAGCGGGAACACAGATACGCAGTATTTT.

The chain employs TRBV28 and TRBJ1-2; D remains ambiguous. Germline V CDR1 and CDR2: MDHEN, SYDVKM. The V end was cut by 1 base, the J end by 8 bases, with 8 bases between. The CDR3 extends over 12 amino acids. The CDR3 region is CASSLYPVGYTF. In DNA, the CDR3 is TGTGCCAGCAGTTTATACCCGGTCGGCTACACCTTC.

V and J are TRBV9 and TRBJ2-2, with 9 bases lining up with TRBD2. Looked up from germline, CDR1 is SGDLS and CDR2 is YYNGEE. The CDR3 runs to 16 residues. J gave up 2 bases and V 5 bases, and 7 bases lay outside the gene matches. The CDR3 region has the DNA TGTGCCAGCAGTTCTAGGACTAGCGCCAACACCGGGGAGCTGTTTTTT. Its protein is CASSSRTSANTGELFF.

The chain uses TRBV11-3 and TRBJ2-1, with 13 bases fitting TRBD2. Trimming took 3 bases from V and 5 from J; bases not matched to a gene: 7. This CDR3 comprises 17 residues. Germline CDR1 and CDR2: SGHNT and YENEEA. The CDR3 loop reads CASSFRSGTSGDNEQFF. In DNA form, the CDR3 reads TGTGCCAGCAGCTTTCGAAGCGGGACTAGCGGGGACAATGAGCAGTTCTTC.

This sequence joins TRBV9 and TRBJ2-1; 10 nucleotides agree with TRBD2. The CDR3 contains 14 residues. CDR1 SGDLS and CDR2 YYNGEE come from the germline V gene. The V gene end was trimmed by 6 bases and the J gene end by 6 bases; junction bases not matched to a gene: 6. This CDR3 is CASTGTSVSNEQFF. CDR3 sequence (DNA): TGTGCCAGCACCGGGACTAGCGTGAGCAATGAGCAGTTCTTC.

This chain joins TRBV28 and TRBJ2-4; no clear D. Between the trimmed V and J ends, which lost 5 bases and 9 bases, there was a span of 17 bases. Germline V CDR1 and CDR2: MDHEN, SYDVKM. This CDR3 contains 14 residues. The CDR3 DNA follows: TGTGCCAGCAGTATACCCCTGGGCCGAAGCATTCAGTACTTC. Protein product: CASSIPLGRSIQYF.

V is TRBV7-9 and J is TRBJ2-5, with D tentatively TRBD1 (5 bases). Per germline, CDR1 SEHNR and CDR2 FQNEAQ (reference sequence). This CDR3 spans 15 amino acids. V gave up 1 base and J gave up 3 bases, with 12 bases separating them. CDR3 sequence: CASSLVVGAKETQYF. As DNA, the CDR3 is TGTGCCAGCAGCTTAGTAGTTGGGGCCAAAGAGACCCAGTACTTC.

This clone was seen a handful of times. The V gene is TRBV28, the J gene TRBJ1-5; no clear D gene. V was clipped by 1 base and J by 4 bases, with 11 bases between them. Germline values: CDR1 MDHEN, CDR2 SYDVKM. This CDR3 is built from 15 residues. Here the CDR3 reads CASSLYSGGNQPQHF. The CDR3 nucleotides are TGTGCCAGCAGTTTATACAGCGGAGGTAATCAGCCCCAGCATTTT.

This chain uses TRBV5-1 with TRBJ1-1, with a weak D call TRBD1 (5 bases). The ends were cut back, 5 bases at V and 0 bases at J, with 11 bases in the middle. This CDR3 spans 14 amino acids. Germline CDR1 SGHRS, CDR2 YFSETQ. CDR3 DNA sequence: TGCGCCAGCAGTATACAGGCGATGAACACTGAAGCTTTCTTT. This encodes CASSIQAMNTEAFF.

The chain combines TRBV7-3 with TRBJ1-1; TRBD1 might be the D (5 bases). Germline CDR1 and CDR2: SGHTA and FQGTGA. The CDR3 length is 15 residues. V gave up 0 bases and J gave up 0 bases, with 8 bases separating them. CDR3 protein: CASSLTGTLNTEAFF. CDR3 sequence (DNA): TGTGCCAGCAGCTTAACAGGGACTTTGAACACTGAAGCTTTCTTT.